This T cell receptor (beta chain) originates from a study of blood T cell repertoires in COVID-19. The CDR3 has 14 amino acids. V was clipped by 8 bases and J by 4 bases; unmatched bases: 5. The germline V gene has CDR1 LNHDA and CDR2 SQIVND (reference sequence). The protocol was immunoSEQ multiplex PCR, while the TCRdb copy is restricted to in-frame clones and leaves out a portion. The data hold 90,000 to 150,000 clones, with about 85% observed a single time. The receptor's source is a man aged 80 or over with acute or convalescent COVID-19. The sequenced sample consisted of peripheral blood. The rearrangement uses TRBV19 and TRBJ1-2; 12 bases match TRBD1. The CDR3 spells CASAGQGATYGYTF. Here the CDR3 DNA reads TGTGCCAGTGCGGGACAGGGGGCAACCTATGGCTACACCTTC. Combining the CDR3 with reference TRBV19 and TRBJ1-2 gives the whole variable domain DGGITQSPKYLFRKEGQNVTLSCEQNLNHDAMYWYRQDPGQGLRLIYYSQIVNDFQKGDIAEGYSVSREKKESFPLTVTSAQKNPTAFYLCASAGQGATYGYTFGSGTRLTVV.